This TCR beta chain comes out of a study of CD8 T cell repertoires and HIV-1 epitope variants. Study overall: T cells were stimulated with Twenty-five Gag and Nef peptides separately. Tested: three Gag epitope families, Nef HW9 and YT9. Enriched T cells were co-cultured with equal numbers of autologous T cell-negative antigen-presenting cells.

CDR3 length: 15 residues. The germline gives CDR1 MNHNS, CDR2 SASEGT. With V trimmed by 3 bases and J by 3 bases, 7 bases remained unmatched. Notes on this clone: Its specificity is unknown.

Profiled with immunoSEQ multiplex PCR; TCRdb holds only in-frame clones, not every one. The table includes around 1,200 clones, over 65% detected once. The sample comprised cultured CD8+ T cells derived from PBMCs. This clonotype was sampled from a male donor with HIV. This sequence joins TRBV6-1 and TRBJ1-2; TRBD1 agrees at 7 bases. The CDR3 region has the DNA TGTGCCAGCAGTGACCCGGAAGGGGGCGACTATGGCTACACCTTC. As protein: CASSDPEGGDYGYTF.